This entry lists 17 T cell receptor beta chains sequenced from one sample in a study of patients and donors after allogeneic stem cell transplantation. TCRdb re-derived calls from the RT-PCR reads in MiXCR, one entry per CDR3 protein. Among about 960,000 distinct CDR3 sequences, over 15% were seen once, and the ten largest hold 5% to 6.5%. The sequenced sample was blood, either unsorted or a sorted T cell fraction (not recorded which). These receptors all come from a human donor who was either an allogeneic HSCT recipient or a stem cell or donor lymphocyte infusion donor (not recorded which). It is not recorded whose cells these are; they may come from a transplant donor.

This CDR3 reads CASSPEPTGPGSPLHF. The CDR3 DNA reads as TGTGCCAGCAGCCCCGAACCGACAGGGCCGGGTTCACCCCTCCACTTT. This sequence joins TRBV7-2 and TRBJ1-6, with 7 bases aligning to TRBD1. The CDR3 has 16 residues. Germline CDR1 is SGHTA and CDR2 is FQGNSA. The ends lost 5 bases at V and 9 bases at J; junction bases unmatched: 13.

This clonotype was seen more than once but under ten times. CDR3 DNA: TGTGCCATCAGAACCGGGACTTTGGATAATTCACCCCTCCACTTT. Translation: CAIRTGTLDNSPLHF. The chain combines TRBV10-3 with TRBJ1-6; a possible D gene is TRBD1 (5 bases). Germline V gene data show CDR1 as ENHRY and CDR2 as SYGVKD. The CDR3 contains 15 residues. The V end was cut by 6 bases, the J end by 5 bases, with 14 bases between.

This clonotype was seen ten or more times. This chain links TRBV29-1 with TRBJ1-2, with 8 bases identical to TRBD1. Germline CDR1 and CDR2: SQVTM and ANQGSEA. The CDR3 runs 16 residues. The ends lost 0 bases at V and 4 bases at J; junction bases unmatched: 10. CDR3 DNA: TGCAGCGTTGAAGAGACTCGGACAGGGAAGATCTATGGCTACACCTTC. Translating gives CSVEETRTGKIYGYTF.

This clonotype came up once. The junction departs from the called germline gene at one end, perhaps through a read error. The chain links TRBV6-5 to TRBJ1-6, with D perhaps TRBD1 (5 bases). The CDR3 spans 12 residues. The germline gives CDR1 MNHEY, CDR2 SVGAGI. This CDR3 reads CVSSSDGGSLHF. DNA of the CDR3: TGTGTCAGCAGTTCGGACGGGGGGTCCCTCCACTTT.

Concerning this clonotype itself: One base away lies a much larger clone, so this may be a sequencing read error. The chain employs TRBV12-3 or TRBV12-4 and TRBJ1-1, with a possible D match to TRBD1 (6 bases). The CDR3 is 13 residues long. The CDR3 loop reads CARSLGRGNEAFF. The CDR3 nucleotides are TGTGCCAGAAGTTTAGGCAGGGGCAATGAAGCTTTCTTT.

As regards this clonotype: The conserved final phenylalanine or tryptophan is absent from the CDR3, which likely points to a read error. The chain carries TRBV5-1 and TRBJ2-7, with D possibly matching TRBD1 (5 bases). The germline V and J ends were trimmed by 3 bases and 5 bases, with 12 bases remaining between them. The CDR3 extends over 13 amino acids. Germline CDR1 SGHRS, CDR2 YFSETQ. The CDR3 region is CASSSRQTHEQYL. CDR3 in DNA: TGCGCCAGCAGCTCCCGACAGACCCACGAGCAGTACTTA.

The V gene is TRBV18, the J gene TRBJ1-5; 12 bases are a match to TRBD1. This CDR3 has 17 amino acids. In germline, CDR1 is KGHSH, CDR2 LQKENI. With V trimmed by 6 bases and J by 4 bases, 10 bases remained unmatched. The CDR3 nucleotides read TGTGCCAGCTCGCATGCCGGGACAGGGGGCTCTAATCAGCCCCAGCATTTT. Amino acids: CASSHAGTGGSNQPQHF.

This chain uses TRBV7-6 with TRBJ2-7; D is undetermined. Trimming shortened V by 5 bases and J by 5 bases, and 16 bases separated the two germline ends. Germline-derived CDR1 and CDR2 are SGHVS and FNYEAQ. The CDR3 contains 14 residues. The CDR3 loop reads CASSSQRKSDEQYF. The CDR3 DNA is TGTGCCAGCAGCAGCCAACGGAAATCCGACGAGCAGTACTTC.

The CDR3, as DNA: TGCGCCAGCAGCTCCGTAGGAGGTGAAGCTTTCTTT. This encodes CASSSVGGEAFF. V is TRBV5-1 and J is TRBJ1-1; D gene uncertain. The germline CDR1 and CDR2 sequences are SGHRS and YFSETQ. The CDR3 covers 12 residues. V lost 3 bases, J lost 7 bases, and 10 bases lay in between.

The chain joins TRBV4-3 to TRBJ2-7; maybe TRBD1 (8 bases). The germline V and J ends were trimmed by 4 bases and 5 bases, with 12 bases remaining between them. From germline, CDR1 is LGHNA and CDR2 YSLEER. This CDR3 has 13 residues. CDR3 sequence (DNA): TGCGCCAGCAGCCTACAGGGGGGGGACGAGCAGTACTTC. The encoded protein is CASSLQGGDEQYF.

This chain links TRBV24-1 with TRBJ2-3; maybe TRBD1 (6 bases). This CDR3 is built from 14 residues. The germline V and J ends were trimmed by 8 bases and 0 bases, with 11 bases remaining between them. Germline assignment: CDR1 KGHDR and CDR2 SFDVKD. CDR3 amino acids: CATKGTLSTDTQYF. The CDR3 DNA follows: TGTGCCACCAAAGGGACACTGAGCACAGATACGCAGTATTTT.

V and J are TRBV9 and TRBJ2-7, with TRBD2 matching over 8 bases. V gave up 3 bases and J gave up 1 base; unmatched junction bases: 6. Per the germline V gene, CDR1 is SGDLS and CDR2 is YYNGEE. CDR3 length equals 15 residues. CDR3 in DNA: TGTGCCAGCAGCGCCAGCGGGGGCGAATCCTACGAGCAGTACTTC. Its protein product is CASSASGGESYEQYF.

CDR3 sequence (DNA): TGCAGCGTTCGTAAAAGCACAGATACGCAGTATTTT. Its protein product is CSVRKSTDTQYF. V and J are TRBV29-1 and TRBJ2-3, with D uncertain. With 5 bases removed from V and 0 bases from J, the gap between germline ends came to 6 bases. Germline CDR1 reads SQVTM; CDR2 reads ANQGSEA. CDR3 size: 12 residues.

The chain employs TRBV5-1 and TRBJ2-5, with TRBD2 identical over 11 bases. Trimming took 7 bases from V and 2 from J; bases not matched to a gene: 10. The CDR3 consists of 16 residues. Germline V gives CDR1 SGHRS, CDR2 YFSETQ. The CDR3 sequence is CASRSGRALRQETQYF. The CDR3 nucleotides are TGCGCCAGCCGTAGCGGGAGGGCCCTCAGGCAAGAGACCCAGTACTTC.

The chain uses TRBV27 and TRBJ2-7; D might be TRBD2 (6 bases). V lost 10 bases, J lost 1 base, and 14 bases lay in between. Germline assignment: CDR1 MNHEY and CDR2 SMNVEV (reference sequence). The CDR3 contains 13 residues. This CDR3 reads CATTRGGSYEQYF. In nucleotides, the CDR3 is TGTGCCACCACCCGTGGGGGGTCCTACGAGCAGTACTTC.

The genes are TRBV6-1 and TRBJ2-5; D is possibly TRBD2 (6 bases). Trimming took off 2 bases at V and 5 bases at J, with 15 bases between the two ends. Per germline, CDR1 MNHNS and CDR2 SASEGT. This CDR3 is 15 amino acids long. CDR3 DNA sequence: TGTGCCAGCAGTGAACGTACACGGGAGTGGGAGACCCAGTACTTC. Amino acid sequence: CASSERTREWETQYF.

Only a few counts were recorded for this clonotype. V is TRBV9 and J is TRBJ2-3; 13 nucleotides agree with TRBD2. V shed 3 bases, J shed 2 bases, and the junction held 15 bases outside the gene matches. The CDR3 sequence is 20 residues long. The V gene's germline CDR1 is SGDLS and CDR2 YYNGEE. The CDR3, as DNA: TGTGCCAGCAGCGCGGACTTCCCGGGACTAGCGGGGTATTCCACAGATACGCAGTATTTT. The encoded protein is CASSADFPGLAGYSTDTQYF.